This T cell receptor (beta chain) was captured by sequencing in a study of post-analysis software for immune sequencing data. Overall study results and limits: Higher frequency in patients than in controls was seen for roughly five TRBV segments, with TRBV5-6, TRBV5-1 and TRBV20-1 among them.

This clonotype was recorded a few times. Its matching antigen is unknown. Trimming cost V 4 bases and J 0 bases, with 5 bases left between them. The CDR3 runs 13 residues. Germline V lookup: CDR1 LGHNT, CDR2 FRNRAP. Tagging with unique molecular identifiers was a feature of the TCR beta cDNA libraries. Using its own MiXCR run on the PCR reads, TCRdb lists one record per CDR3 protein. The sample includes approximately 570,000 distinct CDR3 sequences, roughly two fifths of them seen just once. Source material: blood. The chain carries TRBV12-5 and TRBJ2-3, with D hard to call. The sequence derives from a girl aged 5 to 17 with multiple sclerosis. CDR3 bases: TGTGCTAGTGGTTCTTCTAGCACAGATACGCAGTATTTT. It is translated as CASGSSSTDTQYF. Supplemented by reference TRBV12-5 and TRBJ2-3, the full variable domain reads DARVTQTPRHKVTEMGQEVTMRCQPILGHNTVFWYRQTMMQGLELLAYFRNRAPLDDSGMPKDRFSAEMPDATLATLKIQPSEPRDSAVYFCASGSSSTDTQYFGPGTRLTVL.